These 28 T cell receptor beta chains share one sample of origin, sequenced in a study of T cells in Graves' hyperthyroidism and ophthalmopathy. TCR beta CDR3 regions were amplified from RNA transcripts. HTBI primers drove first-round RT-PCR of the TCR CDR3. TCRdb fed the multiplex PCR reads into MiXCR, producing one record per CDR3 protein. The data contain almost 600,000 distinct CDR3 sequences, around 42% of them singletons. The sample was peripheral blood or thyroid tissue (not recorded which). These receptor sequences come from a woman aged 18-29 years with Graves' hyperthyroidism.

V is TRBV29-1 and J is TRBJ2-5; 7 nucleotides agree with TRBD1. V dropped 8 bases and J dropped 6; count of bases not matched to a gene: 9. The length of the CDR3 is 12 residues. Germline values: CDR1 SQVTM, CDR2 ANQGSEA. The CDR3 DNA reads TGCAGCATCCTGACAGGGATGAAGACCCAGTACTTC. Its translation is CSILTGMKTQYF.

The V gene is TRBV7-3, the J gene TRBJ2-7, with TRBD1 identical over 8 bases. Trimming cost V 6 bases and J 5 bases; bases outside gene matches: 12. The CDR3 has 15 amino acids. Germline CDR1 SGHTA, CDR2 FQGTGA. CDR3 nucleotide sequence: TGTGCCAGCAGTCAACAGGGACAGGTTCTCGACGAGCAGTACTTC. Amino acid sequence: CASSQQGQVLDEQYF.

This clonotype has more than one count but fewer than ten. The chain recombines TRBV7-2 with TRBJ2-2; 8 nucleotides line up with TRBD2. This CDR3 comprises 16 residues. Germline lookup yields CDR1 SGHTA and CDR2 FQGNSA. V lost 4 bases, J lost 1 base, and 5 bases stayed unmatched. CDR3 sequence (DNA): TGTGCCAGCAGCTCCGGGACTAGGGAGAACACCGGGGAGCTGTTTTTT. It codes for CASSSGTRENTGELFF.

This clonotype has ten or more counts. This rearrangement joins TRBV13 to TRBJ1-1; no reliable D call. Germline CDR1 and CDR2: PRHDT and FYEKMQ (reference sequence). This CDR3 comprises 13 residues. V lost 6 bases and J 3 bases, leaving 11 bases between the germline ends. The CDR3 is CASRGTKDTEAFF. Written as DNA, the CDR3 is TGTGCCAGCAGGGGAACAAAGGACACTGAAGCTTTCTTT.

The chain joins TRBV25-1 to TRBJ2-7, with 9 bases matching TRBD2. The CDR3 runs to 13 residues. The trim removed 4 bases at V and 6 bases at J, leaving 4 bases unmatched. Germline V gene lookup returns CDR1 MGHDK and CDR2 SYGVNS. CDR3 sequence: CASSGLAASEQYF. CDR3 coding DNA: TGTGCCAGCAGTGGACTAGCGGCCTCCGAGCAGTACTTC.

This chain joins TRBV24-1 and TRBJ1-3; tentative D call: TRBD1 (5 bases). The CDR3 spans 15 residues. Trimming left V 2 bases short and J 7 bases short, with 14 bases between. The germline V gene has CDR1 KGHDR and CDR2 SFDVKD. CDR3: CATSDSGVKGNTIYF. In DNA, the CDR3 is TGTGCCACCAGTGATTCGGGGGTGAAGGGGAACACCATATATTTT.

In this sample, this clonotype turned up a few times. The V gene is TRBV30, the J gene TRBJ1-1; D unclear. The CDR3 length is 13 residues. Germline CDR1 reads GTSNPN; CDR2 reads SVGIG (reference sequence). The V gene lost 0 bases and the J gene lost 0 bases, with 5 bases spanning the gap. The CDR3 DNA sequence: TGTGCCTGGAGTGTAATAGTGAACACTGAAGCTTTCTTT. Translating it yields CAWSVIVNTEAFF.

In its sample, this clonotype was seen many times. The chain joins TRBV29-1 to TRBJ2-7; D unclear. CDR3 length: 14 residues. V lost 6 bases and J 2 bases, leaving 17 bases between the germline ends. Germline CDR1 SQVTM, CDR2 ANQGSEA. The CDR3 sequence: CSVERPGMPYEQYF. The CDR3 nucleotides are TGCAGCGTAGAAAGACCAGGTATGCCCTACGAGCAGTACTTC.

Of note for this clonotype: This may arise from a read error, as a much more abundant clone is one base away. The chain recombines TRBV24-1 with TRBJ1-5, with D unclear. The germline CDR1 and CDR2 sequences are KGHDR and SFDVKD. The CDR3 loop spans 14 amino acids. In DNA, the CDR3 is TGTGCCACCTGTGATTTGCCCAGCAATCAGCCCCAGCATTTT. Translated: CATCDLPSNQPQHF.

Ten or more counts support this clonotype. The chain joins TRBV5-4 to TRBJ1-2; D not resolved. V shed 2 bases and J shed 8 bases, with 10 bases lying between them. The CDR3 contains 12 residues. Germline V lookup: CDR1 SGHNT, CDR2 YYREEE (reference sequence). The CDR3 region has the DNA TGTGCCAGCAGCTTCGACGGGAGGGGCTACACCTTC. Translating gives CASSFDGRGYTF.

As concerns this clonotype: A read error may be the cause here, since a much bigger clone is one base away. The rearrangement joins TRBV5-5 to TRBJ2-7; tentatively, D is TRBD2 (5 bases). The germline V gene has CDR1 SGHKS and CDR2 YYEKEE (reference sequence). The CDR3 contains 14 residues. The CDR3 sequence is CASSLLTGDYEQCF. CDR3 sequence (DNA): TGTGCCAGCAGCTTATTAACTGGAGACTACGAGCAGTGCTTC.

J is TRBJ2-7 and V is TRBV24-1; no definite D call. Germline values: CDR1 KGHDR, CDR2 SFDVKD. Trimming removed 5 bases from V and 4 bases from J, with 11 bases in between. The CDR3 contains 13 residues. In DNA, the CDR3 is TGTGCCACCAGTGTGCCGGATGGGTACGAGCAGTACTTC. Its translation: CATSVPDGYEQYF.

The CDR3 DNA sequence: TGTGCCAGCAGTTACGCGCAGGGGCGAATCCCCCCCTTTGGGGCCAACGTCCTGACTTTC. It encodes CASSYAQGRIPPFGANVLTF. The chain is built from TRBV6-5 and TRBJ2-6; possibly TRBD1 for D (6 bases). This CDR3 comprises 20 residues. Germline CDR1 and CDR2: MNHEY and SVGAGI. The V gene lost 2 bases and the J gene lost 3 bases, with 23 bases spanning the gap.

The CDR3 here is CSVEGGQGGYTF. CDR3 bases: TGCAGCGTTGAAGGAGGGCAGGGAGGCTACACCTTC. J is TRBJ1-2 and V is TRBV29-1; weak D call: TRBD1 (5 bases). V was pared by 1 base and J by 8 bases, with 11 bases between. This CDR3 spans 12 amino acids. Per the germline V gene, CDR1 is SQVTM and CDR2 is ANQGSEA.

This clonotype occurred many times. The chain combines TRBV5-1 with TRBJ2-2; D could derive from TRBD1 or TRBD2 (5 bases each). The germline gives CDR1 SGHRS, CDR2 YFSETQ. V lost 7 bases and J 2 bases, leaving 12 bases between the germline ends. The CDR3 sequence is 14 residues long. The CDR3 sequence: CASQPGRNTGELFF. CDR3 nucleotides: TGCGCCAGCCAGCCGGGGCGAAACACCGGGGAGCTGTTTTTT. Supplemented by reference TRBV5-1 and TRBJ2-2, the full variable domain reads KAGVTQTPRYLIKTRGQQVTLSCSPISGHRSVSWYQQTPGQGLQFLFEYFSETQRNKGNFPGRFSGRQFSNSRSEMNVSTLELGDSALYLCASQPGRNTGELFFGEGSRLTVL.

Ten or more counts support this clonotype. The genes are TRBV5-1 and TRBJ2-5; 7 nucleotides match TRBD1. Germline V CDR1 and CDR2: SGHRS, YFSETQ. CDR3 length: 15 amino acids. Unmatched junction bases numbered 7, after V lost 0 bases and J lost 5 bases. Here the CDR3 DNA reads TGCGCCAGCAGCTTGGCTACAGGGGAAGTGGAGACCCAGTACTTC. Translated, it gives CASSLATGEVETQYF.

Only a few counts were recorded for this clonotype. This chain uses TRBV9 with TRBJ1-2; D is possibly TRBD1 (6 bases). The germline V and J ends were trimmed by 4 bases and 7 bases, with 17 bases remaining between them. This CDR3 comprises 14 residues. Per germline, CDR1 SGDLS and CDR2 YYNGEE. CDR3 region: CASSQDTGAGGYTF. The CDR3 coding sequence is TGTGCCAGCAGCCAAGATACGGGGGCGGGTGGCTACACCTTC.

This chain joins TRBV20-1 and TRBJ1-2, with TRBD1 matching 7 bases. CDR1 and CDR2 from the germline V gene are DFQATT and SNEGSKA (reference sequence). Germline trimming cut 1 base from V and 7 bases from J; bases unmatched to any gene: 12. The CDR3 is 15 amino acids. The CDR3 here is CSARVSDRAASGYTF. In DNA, the CDR3 is TGCAGTGCTAGAGTGTCAGACAGGGCGGCGTCTGGCTACACCTTC.

This clonotype was recorded once. The chain has TRBV14 and TRBJ2-1; 7 positions match TRBD2. Germline CDR1 reads SGHDN; CDR2 reads FVKESK. The CDR3 runs 15 residues. V shed 4 bases, J shed 7 bases, and the junction held 10 bases outside the gene matches. As DNA, the CDR3 is TGTGCCAGCAGCCCTAGTGGGAGGGCTCTGAATGAGCAGTTCTTC. The encoded protein is CASSPSGRALNEQFF.

At least ten counts were recorded for this clonotype. CDR3 sequence: CSARPPGQGGGELFF. As DNA, the CDR3 is TGCAGTGCTAGACCACCGGGACAGGGAGGCGGGGAGCTGTTTTTT. This chain connects TRBV20-1 to TRBJ2-2, with TRBD1 identical over 9 bases. The CDR3 consists of 15 residues. CDR1 and CDR2 from the germline V gene are DFQATT and SNEGSKA (reference sequence). V lost 2 bases and J lost 7; bases outside the gene matches: 8.

V usage is TRBV15 and J usage is TRBJ2-7, with a tentative D call TRBD1 (6 bases). V was pared by 1 base and J by 3 bases, with 16 bases between. CDR3 length: 16 residues. Germline assignment: CDR1 LNHNV and CDR2 YYDKDF (reference sequence). CDR3 DNA: TGTGCCACCAGCAGAGTAAGGGGGACCGGTTTCTACGAGCAGTACTTC. Its protein product is CATSRVRGTGFYEQYF.

This clonotype was seen ten or more times. The rearrangement links TRBV19 to TRBJ2-7, with 10 positions matching TRBD2. The V gene end was trimmed by 4 bases and the J gene end by 1 base; junction bases not matched to a gene: 4. CDR3 length equals 15 residues. Looked up from germline, CDR1 is LNHDA and CDR2 is SQIVND (reference sequence). The CDR3 nucleotides read TGTGCCAGTAGTACGACTAGCGGGTATTCCTACGAGCAGTACTTC. This gives the protein CASSTTSGYSYEQYF.

V gene TRBV12-3 or TRBV12-4 combines with J gene TRBJ1-1, with 8 bases that match TRBD1. The CDR3 loop spans 11 amino acids. The V and J ends lost 5 bases and 11 bases, in that order; junction bases with no gene match: 4. The CDR3 nucleotides read TGTGCCAGCAGTGGCAGGGGGCAGGCTTTCTTT. It specifies CASSGRGQAFF.

This clonotype came up once. This chain uses TRBV7-2 with TRBJ2-7, with TRBD1 as a possible D gene (6 bases). This CDR3 comprises 15 residues. Trimming left V 3 bases short and J 2 bases short, with 14 bases between. Germline V lookup: CDR1 SGHTA, CDR2 FQGNSA. CDR3 nucleotide sequence: TGTGCCAGCAGCTTTCTGGATGGACAGACCTACGAGCAGTACTTC. Its translation: CASSFLDGQTYEQYF. The full variable domain, rest sourced from reference TRBV7-2 and TRBJ2-7, is GAGVSQSPSNKVTEKGKDVELRCDPISGHTALYWYRQSLGQGLEFLIYFQGNSAPDKSGLPSDRFSAERTGGSVSTLTIQRTQQEDSAVYLCASSFLDGQTYEQYFGPGTRLTVT.

Only a few counts were recorded for this clonotype. This chain joins TRBV7-2 and TRBJ2-7; 7 nucleotides align to TRBD2. The ends lost 1 base at V and 0 bases at J; junction bases unmatched: 6. The germline gives CDR1 SGHTA, CDR2 FQGNSA. There are 16 residues in the CDR3. This chain's CDR3 is CASSLDGGRGSYEQYF. CDR3 sequence (DNA): TGTGCCAGCAGCTTAGATGGCGGGAGAGGCTCCTACGAGCAGTACTTC.

This sequence joins TRBV12-3 or TRBV12-4 and TRBJ1-1; 12 positions match TRBD1. With 6 bases clipped from V and 0 bases from J, the junction kept 5 bases outside the gene matches. This CDR3 has 16 amino acids. CDR3 sequence reads: CASRPGTGGMNTEAFF. As DNA, the CDR3 is TGTGCCAGCAGACCCGGGACAGGGGGCATGAACACTGAAGCTTTCTTT.

The chain is built from TRBV7-2 and TRBJ2-5; 13 nucleotides match TRBD2. CDR1 SGHTA and CDR2 FQGNSA come from the germline V gene. J was trimmed by 5 bases and V by 6 bases; bases with no gene match: 12. This CDR3 is built from 17 residues. CDR3 sequence: CASSSRTSGSIWETQYF. CDR3 in DNA: TGTGCCAGCAGTTCCCGGACTAGCGGGAGTATATGGGAGACCCAGTACTTC.

Only a few counts were recorded for this clonotype. The chain recombines TRBV6-2 or TRBV6-3 with TRBJ2-5, with TRBD1 matching over 11 bases. This CDR3 has 18 amino acids. Per germline, CDR1 MNHEY and CDR2 SVGEGT. With V trimmed by 3 bases and J by 1 base, 10 bases remained unmatched. CDR3 coding DNA: TGTGCCAGCAGTTATGGGGACAGGGGGGCCCGGTCCCAAGAGACCCAGTACTTC. Encoded protein: CASSYGDRGARSQETQYF.